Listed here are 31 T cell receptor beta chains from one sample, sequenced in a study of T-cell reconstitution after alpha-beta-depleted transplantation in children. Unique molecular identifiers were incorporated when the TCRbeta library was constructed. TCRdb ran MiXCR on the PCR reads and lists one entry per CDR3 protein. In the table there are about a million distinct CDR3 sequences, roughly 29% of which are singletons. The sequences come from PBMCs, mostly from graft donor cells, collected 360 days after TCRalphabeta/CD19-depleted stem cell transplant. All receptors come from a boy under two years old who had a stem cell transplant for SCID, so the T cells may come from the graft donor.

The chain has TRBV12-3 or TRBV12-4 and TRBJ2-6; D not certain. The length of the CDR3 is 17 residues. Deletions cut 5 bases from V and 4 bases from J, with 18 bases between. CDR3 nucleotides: TGTGCCAGCAGTCCCTATCTTAAATCTCGGGGGGCCAACGTCCTGACTTTC. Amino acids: CASSPYLKSRGANVLTF.

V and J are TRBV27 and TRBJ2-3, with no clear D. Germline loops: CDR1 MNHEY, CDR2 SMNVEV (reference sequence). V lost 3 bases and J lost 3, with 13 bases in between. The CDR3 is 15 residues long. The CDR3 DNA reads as TGTGCCAGCAGTTTCAGAAGGGTGAGGACAGATACGCAGTATTTT. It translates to CASSFRRVRTDTQYF.

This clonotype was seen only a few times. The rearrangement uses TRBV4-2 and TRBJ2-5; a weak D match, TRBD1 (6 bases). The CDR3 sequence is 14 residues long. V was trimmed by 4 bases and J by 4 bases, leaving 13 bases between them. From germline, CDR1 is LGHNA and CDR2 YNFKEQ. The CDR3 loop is CASSLRGGVETQYF. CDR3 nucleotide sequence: TGTGCCAGCAGCCTCAGGGGTGGGGTAGAGACCCAGTACTTC.

CDR3 amino acids: CASSPSSGTGLATQYF. DNA for the CDR3: TGTGCCAGCAGCCCATCCTCCGGGACAGGGCTCGCTACGCAGTATTTT. The chain couples TRBV7-9 to TRBJ2-3, with 9 bases fitting TRBD1. There are 16 residues in the CDR3. Losses at the gene ends were 5 bases for V and 8 bases for J; bases not matched to a gene: 14. Germline V gene lookup returns CDR1 SEHNR and CDR2 FQNEAQ (reference sequence). Together with reference TRBV7-9 and TRBJ2-3, the CDR3 gives the full variable domain: DTGVSQNPRHKITKRGQNVTFRCDPISEHNRLYWYRQTLGQGPEFLTYFQNEAQLEKSRLLSDRFSAERPKGSFSTLEIQRTEQGDSAMYLCASSPSSGTGLATQYFGPGTRLTVL.

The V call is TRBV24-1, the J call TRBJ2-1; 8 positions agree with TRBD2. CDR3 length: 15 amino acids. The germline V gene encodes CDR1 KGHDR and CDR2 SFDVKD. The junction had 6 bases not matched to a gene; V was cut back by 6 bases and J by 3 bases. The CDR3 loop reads CATSQTGLGYNEQFF. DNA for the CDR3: TGTGCCACCAGTCAAACGGGACTAGGCTACAATGAGCAGTTCTTC.

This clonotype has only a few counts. The CDR3 spells CASSLGDRPYEQYF. The CDR3 region has the DNA TGTGCCAGCAGCTTAGGGGACCGGCCTTACGAGCAGTACTTC. The V call is TRBV13, the J call TRBJ2-7; D gene ambiguous. The germline CDR1 and CDR2 sequences are PRHDT and FYEKMQ (reference sequence). This CDR3 spans 14 amino acids. Trimming took off 0 bases at V and 4 bases at J, with 10 bases between the two ends.

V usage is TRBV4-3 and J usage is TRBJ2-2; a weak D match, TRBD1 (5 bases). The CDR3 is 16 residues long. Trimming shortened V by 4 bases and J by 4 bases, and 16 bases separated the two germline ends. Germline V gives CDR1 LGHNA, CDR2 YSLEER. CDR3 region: CASSRHLTGSTGELFF. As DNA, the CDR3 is TGCGCCAGCAGCCGACACTTAACAGGCTCCACCGGGGAGCTGTTTTTT.

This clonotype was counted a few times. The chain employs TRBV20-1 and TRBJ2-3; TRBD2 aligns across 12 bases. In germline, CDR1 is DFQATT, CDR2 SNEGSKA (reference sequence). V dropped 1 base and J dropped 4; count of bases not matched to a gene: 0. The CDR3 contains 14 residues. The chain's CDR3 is CSARASGGADTQYF. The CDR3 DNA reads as TGCAGTGCTAGAGCTAGCGGGGGGGCAGATACGCAGTATTTT.

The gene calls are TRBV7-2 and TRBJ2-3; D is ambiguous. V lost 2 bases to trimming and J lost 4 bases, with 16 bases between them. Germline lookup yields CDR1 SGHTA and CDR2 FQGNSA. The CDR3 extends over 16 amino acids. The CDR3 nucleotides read TGTGCCAGCAGCTTAAGTACGGATTTGTCCGCAGATACGCAGTATTTT. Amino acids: CASSLSTDLSADTQYF.

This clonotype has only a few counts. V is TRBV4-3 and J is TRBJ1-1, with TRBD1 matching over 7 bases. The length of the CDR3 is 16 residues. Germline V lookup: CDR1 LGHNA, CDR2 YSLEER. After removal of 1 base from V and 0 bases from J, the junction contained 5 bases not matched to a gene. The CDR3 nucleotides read TGCGCCAGCAGCCAAGTTGGGACAGACATGAACACTGAAGCTTTCTTT. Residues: CASSQVGTDMNTEAFF.

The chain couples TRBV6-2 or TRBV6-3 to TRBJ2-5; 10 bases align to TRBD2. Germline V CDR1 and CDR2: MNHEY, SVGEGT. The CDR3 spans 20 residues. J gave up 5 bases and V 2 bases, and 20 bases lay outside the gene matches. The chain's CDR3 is CASSYGWSLETTSGWETQYF. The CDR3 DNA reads TGTGCCAGCAGTTACGGTTGGTCGTTGGAGACGACTAGCGGGTGGGAGACCCAGTACTTC.

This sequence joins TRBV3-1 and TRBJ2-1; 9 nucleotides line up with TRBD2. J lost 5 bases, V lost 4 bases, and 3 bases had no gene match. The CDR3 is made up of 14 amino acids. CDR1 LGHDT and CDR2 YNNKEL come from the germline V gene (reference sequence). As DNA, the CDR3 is TGTGCCAGCAGCCGGGCGGGGGGGCACAATGAGCAGTTCTTC. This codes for CASSRAGGHNEQFF.

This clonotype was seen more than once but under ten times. CDR3 protein: CASSRNVGQGAYEQYF. The CDR3 region has the DNA TGTGCCAGCAGCCGTAACGTGGGACAGGGAGCCTACGAGCAGTACTTC. The chain recombines TRBV6-1 with TRBJ2-7, with 9 bases lining up with TRBD1. J was trimmed by 2 bases and V by 6 bases; bases with no gene match: 11. There are 16 residues in the CDR3. Germline lookup yields CDR1 MNHNS and CDR2 SASEGT.

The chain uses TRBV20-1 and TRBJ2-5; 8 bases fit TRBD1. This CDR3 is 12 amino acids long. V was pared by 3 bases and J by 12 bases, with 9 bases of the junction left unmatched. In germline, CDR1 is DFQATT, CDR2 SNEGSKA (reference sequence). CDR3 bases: TGCAGTGCTAGTTACACGGACAGGGCCGAGTACTTC. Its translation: CSASYTDRAEYF.

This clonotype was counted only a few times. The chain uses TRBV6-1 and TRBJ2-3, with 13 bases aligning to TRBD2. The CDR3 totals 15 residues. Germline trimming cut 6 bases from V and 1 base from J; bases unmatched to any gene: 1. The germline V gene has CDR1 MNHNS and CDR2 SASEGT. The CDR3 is CASRGLAGRTDTQYF. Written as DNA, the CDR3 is TGTGCCAGCAGGGGACTAGCGGGGCGCACAGATACGCAGTATTTT.

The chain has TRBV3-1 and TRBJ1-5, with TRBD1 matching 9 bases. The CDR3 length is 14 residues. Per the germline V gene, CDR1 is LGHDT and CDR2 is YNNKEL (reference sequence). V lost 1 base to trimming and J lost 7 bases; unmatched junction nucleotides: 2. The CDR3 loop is CASSQGTGVQPQHF. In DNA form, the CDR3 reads TGTGCCAGCAGCCAAGGGACAGGGGTACAGCCCCAGCATTTT.

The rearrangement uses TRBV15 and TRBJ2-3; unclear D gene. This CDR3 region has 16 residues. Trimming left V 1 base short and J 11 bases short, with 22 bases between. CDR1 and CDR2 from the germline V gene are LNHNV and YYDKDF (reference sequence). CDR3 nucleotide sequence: TGTGCCACCAGCAGAGTGAACTCCCCTTCGTGGGAAGGGCAGTATTTT. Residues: CATSRVNSPSWEGQYF.

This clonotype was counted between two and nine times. Here the CDR3 reads CASSVYGDTQYF. The CDR3 nucleotides are TGTGCCAGCAGCGTTTATGGGGATACGCAGTATTTT. The chain couples TRBV9 to TRBJ2-3; D gene ambiguous. V lost 2 bases to trimming and J lost 6 bases, with 7 bases between them. The CDR3 is 12 residues long. Germline-derived CDR1 and CDR2 are SGDLS and YYNGEE.

This CDR3 reads CASSQGQGPFPYEQYF. CDR3 bases: TGTGCCAGCAGCCAAGGCCAGGGGCCCTTCCCCTACGAGCAGTACTTC. The rearrangement links TRBV7-4 to TRBJ2-7; D may be TRBD1 (6 bases). V was shortened by 5 bases and J by 2 bases, with 19 bases between the two germline ends. This CDR3 has 16 residues. CDR1 is SGHVT, CDR2 SQSDAQ, per germline.

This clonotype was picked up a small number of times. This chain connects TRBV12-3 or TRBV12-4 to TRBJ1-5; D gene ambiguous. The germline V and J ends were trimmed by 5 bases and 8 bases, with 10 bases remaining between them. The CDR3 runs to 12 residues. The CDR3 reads CASSPQLEPQHF. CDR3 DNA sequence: TGTGCCAGCAGTCCGCAATTGGAGCCCCAGCATTTT.

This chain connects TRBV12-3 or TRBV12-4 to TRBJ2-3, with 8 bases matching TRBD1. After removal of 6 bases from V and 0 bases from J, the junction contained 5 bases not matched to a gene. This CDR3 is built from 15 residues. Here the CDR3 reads CASRPYRGSTDTQYF. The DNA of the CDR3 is TGTGCCAGCAGACCCTACAGGGGGAGCACAGATACGCAGTATTTT.

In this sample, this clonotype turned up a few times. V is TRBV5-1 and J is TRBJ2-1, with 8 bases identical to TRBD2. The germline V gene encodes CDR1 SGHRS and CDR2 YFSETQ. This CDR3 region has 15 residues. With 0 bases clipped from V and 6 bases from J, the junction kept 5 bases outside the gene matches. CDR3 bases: TGCGCCAGCAGCTTGGAGGGGACTAGAGGCAATGAGCAGTTCTTC. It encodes CASSLEGTRGNEQFF.

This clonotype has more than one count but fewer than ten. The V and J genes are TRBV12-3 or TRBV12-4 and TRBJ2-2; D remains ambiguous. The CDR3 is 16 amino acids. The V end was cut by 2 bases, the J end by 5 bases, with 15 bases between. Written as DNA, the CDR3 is TGTGCCAGCAGTTTATTCCCGGGCCTGGGGACCGGGGAGCTGTTTTTT. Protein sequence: CASSLFPGLGTGELFF.

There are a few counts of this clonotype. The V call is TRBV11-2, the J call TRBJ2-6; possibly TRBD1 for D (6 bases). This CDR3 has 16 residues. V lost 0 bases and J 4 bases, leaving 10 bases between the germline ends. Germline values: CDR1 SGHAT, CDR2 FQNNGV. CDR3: CASSLDLGTGANVLTF. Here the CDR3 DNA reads TGTGCCAGCAGCTTAGATCTGGGGACAGGGGCCAACGTCCTGACTTTC.

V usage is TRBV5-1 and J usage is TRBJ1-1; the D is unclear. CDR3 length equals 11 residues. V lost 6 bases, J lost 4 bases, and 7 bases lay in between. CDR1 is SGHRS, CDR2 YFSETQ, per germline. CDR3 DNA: TGCGCCAGCAAAAGCGGCACTGAAGCTTTCTTT. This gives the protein CASKSGTEAFF.

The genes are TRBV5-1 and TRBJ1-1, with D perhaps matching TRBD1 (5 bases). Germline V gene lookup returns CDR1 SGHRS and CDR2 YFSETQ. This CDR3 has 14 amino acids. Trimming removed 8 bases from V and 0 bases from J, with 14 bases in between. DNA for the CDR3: TGCGCCAGTGGTTGGGGGGATCTGAACACTGAAGCTTTCTTT. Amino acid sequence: CASGWGDLNTEAFF. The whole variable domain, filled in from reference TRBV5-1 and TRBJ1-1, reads KAGVTQTPRYLIKTRGQQVTLSCSPISGHRSVSWYQQTPGQGLQFLFEYFSETQRNKGNFPGRFSGRQFSNSRSEMNVSTLELGDSALYLCASGWGDLNTEAFFGQGTRLTVV.

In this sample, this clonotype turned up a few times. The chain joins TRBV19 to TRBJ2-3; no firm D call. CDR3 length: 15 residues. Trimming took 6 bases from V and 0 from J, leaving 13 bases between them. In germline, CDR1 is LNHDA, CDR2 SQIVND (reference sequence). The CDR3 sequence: CASRVGSLSTDTQYF. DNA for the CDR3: TGTGCCAGTAGAGTGGGGTCTCTTAGCACAGATACGCAGTATTTT.

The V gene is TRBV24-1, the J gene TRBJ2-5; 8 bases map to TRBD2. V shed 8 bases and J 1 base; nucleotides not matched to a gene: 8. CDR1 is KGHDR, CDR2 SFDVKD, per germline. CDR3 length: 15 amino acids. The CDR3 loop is CATTDTSGPQETQYF. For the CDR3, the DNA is TGTGCCACCACCGACACTAGCGGACCCCAAGAGACCCAGTACTTC.

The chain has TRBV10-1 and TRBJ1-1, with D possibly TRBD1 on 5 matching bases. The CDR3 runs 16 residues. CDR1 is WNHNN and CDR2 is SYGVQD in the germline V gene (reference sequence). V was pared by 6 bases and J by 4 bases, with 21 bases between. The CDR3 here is CASSGGLGPGGTEAFF. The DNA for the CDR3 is TGCGCCAGCAGCGGAGGTCTGGGCCCCGGGGGCACTGAAGCTTTCTTT.

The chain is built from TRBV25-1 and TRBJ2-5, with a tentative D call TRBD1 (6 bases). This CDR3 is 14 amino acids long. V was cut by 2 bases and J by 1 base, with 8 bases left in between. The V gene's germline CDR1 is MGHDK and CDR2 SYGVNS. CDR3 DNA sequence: TGTGCCAGCAGTGAAGGGGGCCCCCAAGAGACCCAGTACTTC. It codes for CASSEGGPQETQYF.

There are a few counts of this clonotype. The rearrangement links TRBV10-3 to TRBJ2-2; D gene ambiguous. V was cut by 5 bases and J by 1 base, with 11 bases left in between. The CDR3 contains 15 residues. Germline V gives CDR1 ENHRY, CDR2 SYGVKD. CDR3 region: CAISRLAQNTGELFF. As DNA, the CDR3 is TGTGCCATCAGTCGACTGGCTCAGAACACCGGGGAGCTGTTTTTT.